A single sample is the source of the 26 T cell receptor beta chains below, sequenced in a study of regulatory T cells in long-lasting Graves disease. With iRepertoire HTBI primers and Arm-PCR of CDR3 regions, TCR beta libraries were built. TCRdb re-derived calls from the multiplex PCR reads in MiXCR, one entry per CDR3 protein. Of 600,000 to 800,000 distinct CDR3 sequences in the sample, about 32% were seen once. Time point of the sample: persistent/refractory GD, antithyroid drugs over 5 years with positive TRAb. Generation of the TCR library employed RNA extracted from PBMCs. The source material was peripheral blood mononuclear cells (PBMCs), sampled when the disease was refractory, from a patient treated with antithyroid drugs. The receptor source for this set is a female donor with Graves disease.

V usage is TRBV20-1 and J usage is TRBJ2-7, with 8 bases matching TRBD2. Germline CDR1 and CDR2: DFQATT and SNEGSKA (reference sequence). The V and J ends lost 1 base and 0 bases, in that order; junction bases with no gene match: 5. This CDR3 spans 15 amino acids. CDR3 in amino acids: CSARAWREASYEQYF. The CDR3 DNA follows: TGCAGTGCTAGAGCATGGCGGGAGGCCTCCTACGAGCAGTACTTC.

This clonotype was recorded a few times. The CDR3 DNA reads as TGTGCCAGCAGTGCAACTAGCGGGGACCTCTACAATGAGCAGTTCTTC. Protein product: CASSATSGDLYNEQFF. This chain links TRBV2 with TRBJ2-1; 10 bases map to TRBD2. V shed 4 bases and J 3 bases; nucleotides not matched to a gene: 6. The CDR3 has 16 residues. Germline V CDR1 and CDR2: SNHLY, FYNNEI.

This clonotype occurred many times. This chain joins TRBV11-2 and TRBJ2-7; 8 nucleotides line up with TRBD2. The germline gives CDR1 SGHAT, CDR2 FQNNGV. The CDR3 spans 12 residues. J gave up 3 bases and V 8 bases, and 3 bases lay outside the gene matches. CDR3 nucleotides: TGTGCCAGCGCAGCGGGAGACTACGAGCAGTACTTC. This codes for CASAAGDYEQYF. Full variable domain (rest looked up from reference TRBV11-2 and TRBJ2-7): EAGVAQSPRYKIIEKRQSVAFWCNPISGHATLYWYQQILGQGPKLLIQFQNNGVVDDSQLPKDRFSAERLKGVDSTLKIQPAKLEDSAVYLCASAAGDYEQYFGPGTRLTVT.

This chain joins TRBV12-3 or TRBV12-4 and TRBJ1-4; D is perhaps TRBD1 (5 bases). V lost 3 bases, J lost 4 bases, and 9 bases lay in between. The CDR3 spans 14 residues. The CDR3 loop is CASSFDRNNEKLFF. As DNA, the CDR3 is TGTGCCAGCAGTTTCGACAGAAATAATGAAAAACTGTTTTTT.

V is TRBV20-1 and J is TRBJ1-1, with 7 bases fitting TRBD1. With 6 bases clipped from V and 6 bases from J, the junction kept 10 bases outside the gene matches. The germline V gene has CDR1 DFQATT and CDR2 SNEGSKA (reference sequence). The CDR3 spans 13 residues. As DNA, the CDR3 is TGCAGTGCACGAATGACAGGGAGCGCTGAAGCTTTCTTT. Its protein is CSARMTGSAEAFF.

This clonotype was found many times. The chain carries TRBV28 and TRBJ1-4; no clear D. V dropped 5 bases and J dropped 7 bases, with 5 bases sitting between them. CDR1 MDHEN and CDR2 SYDVKM come from the germline V gene. The CDR3 extends over 11 amino acids. CDR3 nucleotides: TGTGCCAGCAGTGGAGGTGAAAAACTGTTTTTT. This translates into CASSGGEKLFF.

V and J are TRBV18 and TRBJ1-1, with 7 bases that match TRBD1. Germline values: CDR1 KGHSH, CDR2 LQKENI. Unmatched junction bases numbered 5, after V lost 6 bases and J lost 4 bases. The CDR3 covers 13 residues. The CDR3 DNA reads as TGTGCCAGCTCTGCCGGGACAGTCACTGAAGCTTTCTTT. This sequence encodes CASSAGTVTEAFF.

The CDR3, as DNA: TGTGCCAGCAGCGTATGGGCCAGTCTTCAAGAGACCCAGTACTTC. Protein: CASSVWASLQETQYF. V is TRBV9 and J is TRBJ2-5; D ambiguous. The CDR3 consists of 15 residues. The germline V and J ends were trimmed by 1 base and 2 bases, with 12 bases remaining between them. Per the germline V gene, CDR1 is SGDLS and CDR2 is YYNGEE.

The rearrangement joins TRBV28 to TRBJ1-4; 9 nucleotides align to TRBD1. This CDR3 is 15 amino acids long. The germline V gene encodes CDR1 MDHEN and CDR2 SYDVKM. The V and J ends lost 5 bases and 8 bases, in that order; junction bases with no gene match: 9. The CDR3 protein is CASSNPGTGREKLFF. CDR3 sequence (DNA): TGTGCCAGCAGTAATCCCGGGACAGGGAGGGAAAAACTGTTTTTT.

V gene TRBV25-1 combines with J gene TRBJ1-1, with TRBD1 identical over 11 bases. Germline V gives CDR1 MGHDK, CDR2 SYGVNS. This CDR3 region has 15 residues. V shed 7 bases, J shed 3 bases, and the junction held 7 bases outside the gene matches. The DNA of the CDR3 is TGTGCCAGCACTGGACAGGGGGCCGGTTACACTGAAGCTTTCTTT. This codes for CASTGQGAGYTEAFF. Full variable domain (remainder filled in from reference TRBV25-1 and TRBJ1-1): EADIYQTPRYLVIGTGKKITLECSQTMGHDKMYWYQQDPGMELHLIHYSYGVNSTEKGDLSSESTVSRIRTEHFPLTLESARPSHTSQYLCASTGQGAGYTEAFFGQGTRLTVV.

This clonotype has just a few counts. The chain employs TRBV15 and TRBJ2-5, with unresolved D. Between the trimmed V and J ends, which lost 1 base and 4 bases, there was a span of 7 bases. CDR1 and CDR2 (germline): LNHNV, YYDKDF (reference sequence). This CDR3 has 13 amino acids. CDR3 DNA sequence: TGTGCCACCAGCAGAGCTACCGGAGAGACCCAGTACTTC. Translating it yields CATSRATGETQYF.

The chain carries TRBV19 and TRBJ2-7; D is undetermined. V was pared by 1 base and J by 3 bases, with 7 bases between. This CDR3 region has 13 residues. Germline CDR1 and CDR2: LNHDA and SQIVND (reference sequence). The CDR3 region has the DNA TGTGCCAGTAGTATAGGCGACAACTACGAGCAGTACTTC. It codes for CASSIGDNYEQYF.

The chain joins TRBV19 to TRBJ1-2; maybe TRBD1 (6 bases). The length of the CDR3 is 13 residues. Per germline, CDR1 LNHDA and CDR2 SQIVND (reference sequence). The V and J ends lost 3 bases and 5 bases respectively, with 10 bases between them. The CDR3 is CASSIPGEYGYTF. The CDR3 DNA reads TGTGCCAGTAGTATTCCAGGGGAATATGGCTACACCTTC.

This clonotype was observed a single time. This sequence joins TRBV30 and TRBJ2-1; D remains unclear. The V end lost 0 bases, the J end lost 6 bases, and 12 bases lay between the germline ends. The CDR3 runs to 14 residues. Germline V gene sequence: CDR1 GTSNPN, CDR2 SVGIG (reference sequence). The DNA for the CDR3 is TGTGCCTGGAGTGTATATGGAATGGTCAATGAGCAGTTCTTC. Translating gives CAWSVYGMVNEQFF.

This clonotype was seen many times. The chain employs TRBV6-2 or TRBV6-3 and TRBJ1-1; D is unresolved. Trimming shortened V by 0 bases and J by 1 base, and 0 bases separated the two germline ends. Germline CDR1 MNHEY, CDR2 SVGEGT. The CDR3 length is 12 residues. CDR3 region: CASSYSNTEAFF. CDR3 nucleotide sequence: TGTGCCAGCAGTTACTCGAACACTGAAGCTTTCTTT.

This clonotype was observed a handful of times. V and J are TRBV20-1 and TRBJ1-1; 9 nucleotides line up with TRBD1. The CDR3 length is 13 residues. Unmatched junction bases numbered 5, after V lost 8 bases and J lost 1 base. CDR1 and CDR2 from the germline V gene are DFQATT and SNEGSKA (reference sequence). CDR3 DNA: TGCAGTTCTCCGGGACAGGGGAACACTGAAGCTTTCTTT. Protein sequence: CSSPGQGNTEAFF.

The V call is TRBV27, the J call TRBJ1-5, with D perhaps matching TRBD1 (6 bases). CDR3 length: 16 residues. Between the trimmed V and J ends, which lost 6 bases and 1 base, there was a span of 16 bases. Germline loops: CDR1 MNHEY, CDR2 SMNVEV (reference sequence). CDR3 amino acids: CASRINRVRSNQPQHF. CDR3 sequence (DNA): TGTGCCAGCAGAATTAACAGGGTAAGGAGCAATCAGCCCCAGCATTTT.

The chain couples TRBV7-9 to TRBJ1-2; no reliable D call. The CDR3 is 12 amino acids. The V and J ends lost 5 bases and 7 bases respectively, with 11 bases between them. Germline CDR1 and CDR2: SEHNR and FQNEAQ (reference sequence). The CDR3 protein is CASSPHIRGYTF. CDR3 DNA sequence: TGTGCCAGCAGCCCACACATCCGTGGCTACACCTTC.

This clonotype was counted a few times. The V and J genes are TRBV6-5 and TRBJ1-2, with 8 bases identical to TRBD1. The ends lost 4 bases at V and 7 bases at J; junction bases unmatched: 11. This CDR3 has 15 residues. CDR1 and CDR2 from the germline V gene are MNHEY and SVGAGI. The CDR3 protein is CASSSLFDRGSGYTF. In DNA form, the CDR3 reads TGTGCCAGCAGTTCTCTCTTCGACAGGGGAAGTGGCTACACCTTC.

This clonotype was counted a few times. The rearrangement links TRBV29-1 to TRBJ2-1, with TRBD2 identical over 8 bases. Trimming took 0 bases from V and 6 from J; bases not matched to a gene: 4. CDR1 is SQVTM and CDR2 is ANQGSEA in the germline V gene. The CDR3 contains 14 residues. Here the CDR3 reads CSVEETGGPNEQFF. Written as DNA, the CDR3 is TGCAGCGTTGAAGAAACGGGAGGGCCCAATGAGCAGTTCTTC.

This sequence joins TRBV5-6 and TRBJ1-2; 9 bases align to TRBD1. The CDR3 consists of 15 residues. Germline-derived CDR1 and CDR2 are SGHDT and YYEEEE. V lost 1 base to trimming and J lost 5 bases; unmatched junction nucleotides: 6. As DNA, the CDR3 is TGTGCCAGCAGCTTGTACCGGGACAGGGATTATGGCTACACCTTC. This sequence encodes CASSLYRDRDYGYTF.

The rearrangement joins TRBV6-2 or TRBV6-3 to TRBJ2-7; 8 bases fit TRBD2. V shed 3 bases and J 5 bases; nucleotides not matched to a gene: 9. In germline, CDR1 is MNHEY, CDR2 SVGEGT. CDR3 length: 15 residues. The CDR3, as DNA: TGTGCCAGCAGTTATCATAGCGGGAAGAGCGACGAGCAGTACTTC. It translates to CASSYHSGKSDEQYF.

This clonotype appeared a few times. This chain connects TRBV9 to TRBJ1-4; no reliable D call. V was clipped by 0 bases and J by 8 bases, with 11 bases between them. The CDR3 has 14 residues. Germline V CDR1 and CDR2: SGDLS, YYNGEE. CDR3 region: CASSVDAHFEKLFF. CDR3 nucleotides: TGTGCCAGCAGCGTAGACGCGCATTTCGAAAAACTGTTTTTT.

The gene calls are TRBV28 and TRBJ2-1, with 10 positions matching TRBD2. The CDR3 runs 16 residues. Germline V lookup: CDR1 MDHEN, CDR2 SYDVKM. The V and J ends lost 6 bases and 0 bases, in that order; junction bases with no gene match: 5. The CDR3 is CASSRPSGSSYNEQFF. The CDR3 DNA sequence: TGTGCCAGCAGCCGCCCTAGCGGGAGCTCCTACAATGAGCAGTTCTTC.

The V gene is TRBV7-3, the J gene TRBJ2-2; D is perhaps TRBD2 (5 bases). CDR1 is SGHTA, CDR2 FQGTGA, per germline. Deletions cut 5 bases from V and 7 bases from J, with 17 bases between. This CDR3 region has 15 residues. CDR3 region: CASSLRTVPGGELFF. CDR3 sequence (DNA): TGTGCCAGCAGCCTCCGGACTGTTCCAGGCGGGGAGCTGTTTTTT.

The chain joins TRBV10-3 to TRBJ2-7; D is perhaps TRBD1 (6 bases). CDR1 and CDR2 (germline): ENHRY, SYGVKD. Trimming took off 7 bases at V and 3 bases at J, with 13 bases between the two ends. The CDR3 contains 13 residues. The CDR3 loop reads CAINRDTFYEQYF. CDR3 nucleotide sequence: TGTGCCATCAACCGGGACACCTTCTACGAGCAGTACTTC.